The rows below give T cell receptor beta chains drawn from one sample of a study of blood T cell repertoires in COVID-19. The assay was immunoSEQ multiplex PCR, and TCRdb's table has in-frame clones only and misses some. The sample holds approximately 99,000 clones, 70% to 90% seen once. The source material was peripheral blood. These receptors were obtained from a man over 45 with COVID-19, enrolled during active disease. CDR3s include the opening cysteine and the closing phenylalanine or tryptophan. Fields, in order: clone size, D gene, V gene, J gene, CDR3 DNA, CDR3 protein. The D gene is left open where the match is weak. Rows may omit the clone size; those that give it use once, few, many or a size class.

clone_size: few; d_call: .; v_call: TRBV29-1; j_call: TRBJ1-5; cdr3_nt: TGCAGCGTTGCTACAGGGATCAATCAGCCCCAGCATTTT; cdr3_aa: CSVATGINQPQHF
clone_size: .; d_call: .; v_call: TRBV30; j_call: TRBJ1-4; cdr3_nt: TGTGCCTGGACAGGGCTTGACGAAAAACTGTTTTTT; cdr3_aa: CAWTGLDEKLFF
clone_size: once; d_call: .; v_call: TRBV11-2; j_call: TRBJ2-2; cdr3_nt: TGTGCCAGCAGCTTAGTCGCAGGGAAGAACACCGGGGAGCTGTTTTTT; cdr3_aa: CASSLVAGKNTGELFF
clone_size: .; d_call: TRBD1; v_call: TRBV12-3/TRBV12-4; j_call: TRBJ1-1; cdr3_nt: TGTGCCAGCAGTTTTACGGACAGGGGGAGAGCTTTCTTT; cdr3_aa: CASSFTDRGRAFF
clone_size: .; d_call: .; v_call: TRBV6-1; j_call: TRBJ1-3; cdr3_nt: TGTGCCAGCAGTGAAAGGCAGTCGGGTGACACCATATATTTT; cdr3_aa: CASSERQSGDTIYF
clone_size: .; d_call: .; v_call: TRBV3-1/TRBV3-2; j_call: TRBJ2-5; cdr3_nt: TGTGCCAGCCACGGGACTCCCTCTGGGACCCAGTACTTC; cdr3_aa: CASHGTPSGTQYF
clone_size: .; d_call: .; v_call: TRBV24-1; j_call: TRBJ2-2; cdr3_nt: TGTGCCACCAGTGGGAGGGGAGCCACCGGGGAGCTGTTTTTT; cdr3_aa: CATSGRGATGELFF
clone_size: .; d_call: TRBD1; v_call: TRBV5-1; j_call: TRBJ2-7; cdr3_nt: TGCGCCAGCATGGAAGGGACAGGCCCCTACGAGCAGTACTTC; cdr3_aa: CASMEGTGPYEQYF
clone_size: .; d_call: TRBD1; v_call: TRBV4-1; j_call: TRBJ1-5; cdr3_nt: TGCGCCAGCAGCCTCAGACAGGGGGACAATCAGCCCCAGCATTTT; cdr3_aa: CASSLRQGDNQPQHF
clone_size: .; d_call: .; v_call: TRBV7-9; j_call: TRBJ2-7; cdr3_nt: TGTGCCAGCAGCTTAGGCGGAGGGACAGTTGGGGACGAGCAGTACTTC; cdr3_aa: CASSLGGGTVGDEQYF
clone_size: .; d_call: .; v_call: TRBV11-3; j_call: TRBJ1-3; cdr3_nt: TGTGCCAGCAGCTTCCCCAACGGGACACACGGAAACACCATATATTTT; cdr3_aa: CASSFPNGTHGNTIYF
clone_size: .; d_call: .; v_call: TRBV15; j_call: TRBJ2-6; cdr3_nt: TGTGCCACCAGCAGAGATAACTCTGGGGCCAACGTCCTGACTTTC; cdr3_aa: CATSRDNSGANVLTF
clone_size: .; d_call: .; v_call: TRBV3-1/TRBV3-2; j_call: TRBJ1-6; cdr3_nt: TGTGCCAGCAGCCAAGACTCAGGAATCTATAATTCACCCCTCCACTTT; cdr3_aa: CASSQDSGIYNSPLHF
clone_size: .; d_call: .; v_call: TRBV18; j_call: TRBJ1-2; cdr3_nt: TGTGCCAGCCCAATTAAGAGCAATCATCGCCTAATTAACTATGGCTACACCTTC; cdr3_aa: CASPIKSNHRLINYGYTF
clone_size: once; d_call: .; v_call: TRBV4-3; j_call: TRBJ2-7; cdr3_nt: TGCGCCAGCAGCCGGTACAGGGAGGGAAACGAGCAGTACTTC; cdr3_aa: CASSRYREGNEQYF
clone_size: .; d_call: TRBD1; v_call: TRBV27; j_call: TRBJ1-3; cdr3_nt: TGTGCCAGCAGTCCCCGGGCAGGGGGCCGAAACACCATATATTTT; cdr3_aa: CASSPRAGGRNTIYF
clone_size: once; d_call: .; v_call: TRBV11-2; j_call: TRBJ2-2; cdr3_nt: TGTGCCAGCAGCTTGGTCGGGGGAGTCGCCGGGGAGCTGTTTTTT; cdr3_aa: CASSLVGGVAGELFF
clone_size: .; d_call: TRBD1; v_call: TRBV5-1; j_call: TRBJ2-5; cdr3_nt: TGCGCCAGCAGCTGGATCTCCGGGACAGGGGAAGAGACCCAGTACTTC; cdr3_aa: CASSWISGTGEETQYF
clone_size: .; d_call: TRBD2; v_call: TRBV6-5; j_call: TRBJ2-1; cdr3_nt: TGTGCCAGCAGCCACGGGACTAGCGGTTACAATGAGCAGTTCTTC; cdr3_aa: CASSHGTSGYNEQFF
clone_size: .; d_call: .; v_call: TRBV16; j_call: TRBJ1-6; cdr3_nt: TGTGCCAGCAGCCAATATTCCCCGTCGCAGGGGAACTATAATTCACCCCTCCACTTT; cdr3_aa: CASSQYSPSQGNYNSPLHF
clone_size: .; d_call: .; v_call: TRBV2; j_call: TRBJ2-2; cdr3_nt: TGTGCCAGCAGTGGAAGGACAACAATCCTCACCGGGGAGCTGTTTTTT; cdr3_aa: CASSGRTTILTGELFF
clone_size: once; d_call: TRBD1; v_call: TRBV19; j_call: TRBJ2-3; cdr3_nt: TGTGCCAGTAGTGATCCGGGACAGGGGGATTGGGATACGCAGTATTTT; cdr3_aa: CASSDPGQGDWDTQYF